This T cell receptor (beta chain) was found in a study of metastatic and nonmetastatic thyroid tumors. Overall study: The study looked at repertoires side by side in blood and in tumor or nodule tissue from malignant and benign thyroid patients. Study results and caveats: It was reportedly found that TCR beta diversity was significantly higher in malignant thyroid tumors than in benign nodules, a difference seen in both blood and tumor samples.

Trimming left V 6 bases short and J 5 bases short, with 11 bases between. CDR3 length: 13 amino acids. Until they underwent thyroid surgery, no patient had received any treatment. Worth noting for this clone: Its specificity is not known.

Per the study methods: The study built a papillary thyroid cancer distant-metastasis classifier from CDR3 differences across clinicopathological groups. From the PCR reads, TCRdb re-called clones with MiXCR. The V and J calls and clone size are TCRdb's, not the authors'. Of around 7,000 clones listed, 25% to 35% are singletons. The sample was tumor tissue. The rearrangement uses TRBV12-3 or TRBV12-4 and TRBJ1-5, with D perhaps matching TRBD1 (5 bases). The sequence came from a female donor with papillary thyroid cancer or a benign thyroid nodule (not recorded which). Some clones in this sample may be carry-over from other donors' samples. CDR3: CASRRDSYQPQHF. In nucleotides, the CDR3 is TGTGCCAGCAGACGTGACAGTTATCAGCCCCAGCATTTT.